This T cell receptor (beta chain) was retrieved from a study of T cell responses to AZD1222 COVID-19 vaccine. The study's findings and limits: Samples come after the peak T cell response, not at day 14. With two AZD1222 doses given, Spike-specific TCR breadth and depth both rose.

Germline V gene sequence: CDR1 KGHSH, CDR2 LQKENI. This CDR3 contains 16 residues. Trimming pared 1 base from V and 0 bases from J, leaving 12 bases between. This clone was picked up a small number of times. Antigen: not known. Measured with immunoSEQ multiplex PCR; TCRdb has only the in-frame clones, and not every one. The sample records some 120,000 clones, roughly 88% being singletons. This sample comprised peripheral blood, obtained on day 0 of AZD1222 vaccination. The sequence derives from an adult in good health. The V gene is TRBV18, the J gene TRBJ1-1; tentative D call: TRBD1 (5 bases). In DNA form, the CDR3 reads TGTGCCAGCTCACCACAGGTTGTGACAGTGAACACTGAAGCTTTCTTT. Encoded protein: CASSPQVVTVNTEAFF.